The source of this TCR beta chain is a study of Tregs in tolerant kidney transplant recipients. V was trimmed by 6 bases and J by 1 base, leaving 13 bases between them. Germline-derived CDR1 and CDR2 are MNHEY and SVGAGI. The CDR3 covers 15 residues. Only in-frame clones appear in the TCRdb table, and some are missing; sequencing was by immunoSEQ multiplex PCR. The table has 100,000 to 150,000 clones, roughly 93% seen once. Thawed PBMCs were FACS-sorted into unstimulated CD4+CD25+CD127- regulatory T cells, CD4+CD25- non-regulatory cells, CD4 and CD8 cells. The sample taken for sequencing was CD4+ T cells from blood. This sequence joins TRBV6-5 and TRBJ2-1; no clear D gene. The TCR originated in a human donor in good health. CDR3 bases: TGTGCCAGCAGCGATGCCGGGCAGTCCTACAATGAGCAGTTCTTC. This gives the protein CASSDAGQSYNEQFF.